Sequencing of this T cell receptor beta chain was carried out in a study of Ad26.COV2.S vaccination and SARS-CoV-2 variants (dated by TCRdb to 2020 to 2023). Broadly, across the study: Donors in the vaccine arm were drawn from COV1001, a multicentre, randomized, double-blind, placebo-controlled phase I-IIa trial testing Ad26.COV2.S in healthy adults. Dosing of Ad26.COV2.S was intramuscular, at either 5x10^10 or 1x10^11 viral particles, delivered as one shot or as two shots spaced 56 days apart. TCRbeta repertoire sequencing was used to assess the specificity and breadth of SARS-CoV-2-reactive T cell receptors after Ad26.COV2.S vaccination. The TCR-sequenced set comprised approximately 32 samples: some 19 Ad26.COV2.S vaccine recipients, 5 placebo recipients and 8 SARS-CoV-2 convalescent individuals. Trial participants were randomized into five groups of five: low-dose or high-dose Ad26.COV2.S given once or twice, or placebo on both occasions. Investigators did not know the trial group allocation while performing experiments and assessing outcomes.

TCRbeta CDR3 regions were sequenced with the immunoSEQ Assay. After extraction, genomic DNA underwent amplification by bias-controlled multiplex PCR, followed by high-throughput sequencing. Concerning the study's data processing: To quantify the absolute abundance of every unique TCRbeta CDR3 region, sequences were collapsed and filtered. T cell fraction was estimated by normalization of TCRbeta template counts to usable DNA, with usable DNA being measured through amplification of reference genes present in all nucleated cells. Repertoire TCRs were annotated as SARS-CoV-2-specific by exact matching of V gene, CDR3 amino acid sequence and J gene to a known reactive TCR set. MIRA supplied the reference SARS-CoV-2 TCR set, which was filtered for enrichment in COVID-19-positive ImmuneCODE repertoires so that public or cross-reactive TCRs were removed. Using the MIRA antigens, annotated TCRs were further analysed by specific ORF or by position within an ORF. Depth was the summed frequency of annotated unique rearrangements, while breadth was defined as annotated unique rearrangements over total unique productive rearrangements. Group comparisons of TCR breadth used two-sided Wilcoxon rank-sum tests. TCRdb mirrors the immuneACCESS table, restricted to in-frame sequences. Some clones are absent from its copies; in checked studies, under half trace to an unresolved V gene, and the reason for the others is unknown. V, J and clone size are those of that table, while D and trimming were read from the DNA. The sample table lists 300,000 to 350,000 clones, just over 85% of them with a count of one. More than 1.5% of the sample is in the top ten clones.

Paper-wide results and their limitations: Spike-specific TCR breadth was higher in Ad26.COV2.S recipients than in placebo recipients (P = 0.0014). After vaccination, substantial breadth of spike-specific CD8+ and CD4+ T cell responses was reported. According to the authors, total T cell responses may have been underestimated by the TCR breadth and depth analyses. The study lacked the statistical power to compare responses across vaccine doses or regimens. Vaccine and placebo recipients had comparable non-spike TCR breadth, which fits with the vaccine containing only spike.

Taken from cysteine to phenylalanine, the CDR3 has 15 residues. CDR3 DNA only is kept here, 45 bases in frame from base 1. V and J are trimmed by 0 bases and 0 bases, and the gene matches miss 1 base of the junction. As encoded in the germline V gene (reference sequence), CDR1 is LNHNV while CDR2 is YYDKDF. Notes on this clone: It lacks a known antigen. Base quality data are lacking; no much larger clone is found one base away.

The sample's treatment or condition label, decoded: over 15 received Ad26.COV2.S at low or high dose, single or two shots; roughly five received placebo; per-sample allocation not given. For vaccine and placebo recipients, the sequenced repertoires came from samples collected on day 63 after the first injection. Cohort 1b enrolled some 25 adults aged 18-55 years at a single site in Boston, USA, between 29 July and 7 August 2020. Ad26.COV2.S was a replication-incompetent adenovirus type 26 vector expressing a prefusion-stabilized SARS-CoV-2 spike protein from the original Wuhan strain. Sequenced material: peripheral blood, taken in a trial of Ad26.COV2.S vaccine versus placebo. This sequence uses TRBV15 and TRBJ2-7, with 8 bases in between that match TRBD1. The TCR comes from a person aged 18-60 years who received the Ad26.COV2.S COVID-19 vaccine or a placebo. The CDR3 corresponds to CATSREQGGSYEQYF. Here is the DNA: TGTGCCACCAGCAGAGAACAGGGGGGCTCCTACGAGCAGTACTTC.